Shown below are 7 T cell receptor beta chains from a single sample sequenced in a study of blood T cell repertoires in COVID-19. Some clones are missing from TCRdb's copy, which holds only in-frame ones; the method was immunoSEQ multiplex PCR. The sample records around 250,000 clones, approximately 90% being singletons. The specimen was PBMCs or T cells enriched from blood (not recorded which). These receptors all stem from a woman aged 40-49 years with acute COVID-19.

The chain uses TRBV28 and TRBJ2-6; D possibly corresponds to TRBD1 (6 bases). Germline CDR1 and CDR2: MDHEN and SYDVKM. V lost 6 bases and J 2 bases, leaving 8 bases between the germline ends. CDR3 length: 14 residues. CDR3 region: CASRHRAGANVLTF. For the CDR3, the DNA is TGTGCCAGCAGGCACAGGGCTGGGGCCAACGTCCTGACTTTC.

This clone was observed once. The V call is TRBV10-2, the J call TRBJ2-1; 10 bases map to TRBD2. Trimming at V came to 7 bases and at J to 4 bases, leaving 16 bases not matched to a gene. Germline V gives CDR1 WSHSY, CDR2 SAAADI. The CDR3 runs 18 residues. This chain's CDR3 is CASTLVAASGRKYNEQFF. CDR3 nucleotides: TGCGCCAGCACCCTGGTGGCGGCTAGCGGGAGAAAGTACAATGAGCAGTTCTTC.

The V gene is TRBV4-3, the J gene TRBJ1-4, with 9 nucleotides matching TRBD1. From germline, CDR1 is LGHNA and CDR2 YSLEER. CDR3 size: 16 residues. Trimming at V came to 6 bases and at J to 7 bases, leaving 12 bases not matched to a gene. The CDR3 nucleotides are TGCGCCAGCAGTTCCGGGACAGGGTCATTTGGTGAAAAACTGTTTTTT. Its translation: CASSSGTGSFGEKLFF.

The chain has TRBV30 and TRBJ2-7; D could derive from TRBD1 or TRBD2 (6 bases each). The V end was cut by 5 bases, the J end by 1 base, with 9 bases between. This CDR3 spans 12 amino acids. Germline assignment: CDR1 GTSNPN and CDR2 SVGIG (reference sequence). This CDR3 reads CAWGGRSYEQYF. DNA for the CDR3: TGTGCCTGGGGGGGGCGGTCCTACGAGCAGTACTTC. Supplemented by reference TRBV30 and TRBJ2-7, the full variable domain reads SQTIHQWPATLVQPVGSPLSLECTVEGTSNPNLYWYRQAAGRGLQLLFYSVGIGQISSEVPQNLSASRPQDRQFILSSKKLLLSDSGFYLCAWGGRSYEQYFGPGTRLTVT.

CDR3 sequence (DNA): TGTGCCACCAGTGACCCAAGGGGGGGGAACACTGAAGCTTTCTTT. It codes for CATSDPRGGNTEAFF. The rearrangement joins TRBV24-1 to TRBJ1-1, with D possibly matching TRBD1 (6 bases). Trimming took off 4 bases at V and 1 base at J, with 12 bases between the two ends. Germline assignment: CDR1 KGHDR and CDR2 SFDVKD. The CDR3 loop spans 15 amino acids.

The chain links TRBV5-1 to TRBJ2-7; 7 nucleotides align to TRBD1. V dropped 3 bases and J dropped 3; count of bases not matched to a gene: 6. The CDR3 runs to 14 residues. Germline loops: CDR1 SGHRS, CDR2 YFSETQ. Here the CDR3 DNA reads TGCGCCAGCAGCTGGGAACAGGGGATCTACGAGCAGTACTTC. This gives the protein CASSWEQGIYEQYF.

The J gene is TRBJ1-1, the V gene TRBV2; possible D gene TRBD1, 5 bases. CDR1 SNHLY and CDR2 FYNNEI come from the germline V gene. CDR3 length: 15 amino acids. Deletions cut 3 bases from V and 1 base from J, with 12 bases between. The CDR3 is CASSDGWGGNTEAFF. CDR3 nucleotides: TGTGCCAGCAGTGACGGTTGGGGGGGGAACACTGAAGCTTTCTTT.